The clone carrying this TCR beta chain showed up just a few times. As yet, its antigen is unknown. Sequencing was performed with immunoSEQ multiplex PCR; in TCRdb, only in-frame clones are kept and a portion is missing. Of approximately 17,000 clones listed, over 60% are singletons. Exposure to brentuximab vedotin varied, and each patient had relapsed following autologous stem cell transplantation. The length of the CDR3 is 16 residues. Trimming shortened V by 1 base and J by 4 bases, and 14 bases separated the two germline ends. Germline CDR1 is LGHNA and CDR2 is YNFKEQ. These data are taken from a study of PD-1 blockade in classical Hodgkin lymphoma. Study-level results: Nothing has yet pinned down what causes the repertoire differences, possibly disease activity or prior therapy. Similar baseline diversity was found in complete responders and newly diagnosed patients. In newly diagnosed patients, baseline TCR diversity was reportedly below that of healthy donors.

The sample in question was peripheral blood mononuclear cells (PBMCs), obtained before the second cycle of nivolumab. The genes are TRBV4-2 and TRBJ2-1, with a possible D match to TRBD2 (6 bases). This TCR derives from a human donor with classical Hodgkin lymphoma. This CDR3 is CASSQGWRDRYNEQFF. As DNA, the CDR3 is TGTGCCAGCAGCCAAGGGTGGCGGGACCGGTACAATGAGCAGTTCTTC.